The rows below give T cell receptor beta chains drawn from one sample of a study of early T cells in non-severe SARS-CoV-2 infection. TCRdb processed the 5' RACE reads anew with MiXCR; each CDR3 protein has one entry. The sample includes fewer than 100,000 distinct CDR3 sequences, less than 8% of them seen just once. Sequenced input: whole blood. The receptors come from an adult who was a healthcare worker with PCR-confirmed SARS-CoV-2 infection or an uninfected control (not recorded which). Both conserved end residues are part of each CDR3. The D gene is left open where the match is weak. A row's size may be missing; if present it is once, few, many or a size class.

J: TRBJ1-1
size: many
length: 13
V: TRBV12-3/TRBV12-4
D: NA
CDR3: CASSLEAGTEAFF
DNA: TGTGCCAGCAGTTTAGAGGCGGGAACTGAAGCTTTCTTT

J: TRBJ2-1
size: many
length: 14
V: TRBV7-9
D: NA
CDR3: CASSLYSSYNEQFF
DNA: TGTGCCAGCAGCTTATACAGCTCCTACAATGAGCAGTTCTTC

J: TRBJ1-1
size: few
length: 18
V: TRBV2
D: TRBD1
CDR3: CASRLTGGDVALKAEAFF
DNA: TGTGCCAGCAGGTTAACAGGGGGCGACGTGGCCCTGAAGGCTGAAGCTTTCTTT

J: TRBJ2-3
size: few
length: 14
V: TRBV5-1
D: NA
CDR3: CASSTTDSPDTQYF
DNA: TGCGCCAGCAGCACCACTGACAGCCCAGATACGCAGTATTTT

J: TRBJ2-1
size: few
length: 16
V: TRBV6-5
D: NA
CDR3: CASSYLRGGTHNEQFF
DNA: TGTGCCAGCAGTTACCTTAGGGGCGGAACACACAATGAGCAGTTCTTC

J: TRBJ2-3
size: NA
length: 12
V: TRBV3-1
D: NA
CDR3: CASSSMTDTQYF
DNA: TGTGCCAGCAGCTCGATGACAGATACGCAGTATTTT

J: TRBJ2-5
size: NA
length: 14
V: TRBV7-6
D: NA
CDR3: CASSLDGRPETQYF
DNA: TGTGCCAGCAGCTTAGATGGCCGTCCCGAGACCCAGTACTTC

J: TRBJ2-6
size: many
length: 14
V: TRBV27
D: NA
CDR3: CASSLSSGANVLTF
DNA: TGTGCCAGCAGTTTAAGCTCTGGGGCCAACGTCCTGACTTTC

J: TRBJ2-5
size: few
length: 16
V: TRBV7-6
D: TRBD2
CDR3: CASSTREAGGRETQYF
DNA: TGTGCCAGCAGCACCAGGGAAGCGGGGGGTCGTGAGACCCAGTACTTC

J: TRBJ2-7
size: NA
length: 16
V: TRBV7-2
D: TRBD2
CDR3: CASSLLTRERFYEQYF
DNA: TGTGCCAGCAGCTTATTAACGCGGGAGAGGTTCTACGAGCAGTACTTC

J: TRBJ1-1
size: many
length: 13
V: TRBV29-1
D: NA
CDR3: CSISETPITEAFF
DNA: TGCAGCATCTCGGAGACACCTATCACTGAAGCTTTCTTT

J: TRBJ1-1
size: NA
length: 13
V: TRBV27
D: NA
CDR3: CASSVRQNTEAFF
DNA: TGTGCCAGCAGTGTACGTCAGAACACTGAAGCTTTCTTT

J: TRBJ1-2
size: few
length: 15
V: TRBV6-5
D: TRBD1
CDR3: CASSWDRLGLYGYTF
DNA: TGTGCCAGCAGTTGGGACAGGTTGGGGTTATATGGCTACACCTTC

J: TRBJ1-1
size: many
length: 13
V: TRBV10-3
D: NA
CDR3: CAISVQTNTEAFF
DNA: TGTGCCATCAGTGTCCAGACGAACACTGAAGCTTTCTTT

J: TRBJ2-1
size: many
length: 16
V: TRBV7-8
D: TRBD2
CDR3: CASSPPRLAGHNEQFF
DNA: TGTGCCAGCAGCCCCCCGCGACTAGCGGGTCACAATGAGCAGTTCTTC

J: TRBJ1-1
size: many
length: 13
V: TRBV27
D: NA
CDR3: CASSFKWGTEAFF
DNA: TGTGCCAGCAGTTTTAAGTGGGGCACTGAAGCTTTCTTT

J: TRBJ1-5
size: many
length: 15
V: TRBV19
D: TRBD1
CDR3: CASTMPGQPNQPQHF
DNA: TGTGCCAGTACCATGCCGGGACAGCCCAATCAGCCCCAGCATTTT

J: TRBJ2-1
size: many
length: 16
V: TRBV7-2
D: TRBD2
CDR3: CASSLARTSGSSEQFF
DNA: TGTGCCAGCAGCTTAGCCCGGACTAGCGGGAGTAGTGAGCAGTTCTTC

J: TRBJ2-2
size: many
length: 13
V: TRBV3-1
D: TRBD2
CDR3: CASSPSGGAELFF
DNA: TGTGCCAGCAGCCCTAGCGGGGGCGCGGAGCTGTTTTTT

J: TRBJ1-1
size: many
length: 14
V: TRBV6-4
D: NA
CDR3: CASSDSYMNTEAFF
DNA: TGTGCCAGCAGTGACTCGTACATGAACACTGAAGCTTTCTTT

J: TRBJ1-4
size: many
length: 14
V: TRBV12-3/TRBV12-4
D: NA
CDR3: CASNLDGTNEKLFF
DNA: TGTGCCAGCAATCTCGACGGAACTAATGAAAAACTGTTTTTT

J: TRBJ1-1
size: NA
length: 13
V: TRBV7-2
D: NA
CDR3: CASSPSPSQEAFF
DNA: TGTGCCAGCAGCCCCTCACCGTCCCAAGAAGCTTTCTTT

J: TRBJ1-2
size: NA
length: 15
V: TRBV10-2
D: NA
CDR3: CASSGGQPSRYGYTF
DNA: TGCGCCAGCAGCGGCGGACAGCCTAGCCGCTATGGCTACACCTTC

J: TRBJ2-2
size: many
length: 16
V: TRBV5-4
D: NA
CDR3: CASSLVQGSRTGELFF
DNA: TGTGCCAGCAGCTTAGTACAGGGCTCACGAACCGGGGAGCTGTTTTTT

J: TRBJ2-1
size: NA
length: 16
V: TRBV4-3
D: TRBD2
CDR3: CASSQDLAGGRAEQFF
DNA: TGCGCCAGCAGCCAAGATCTAGCGGGAGGTCGGGCTGAGCAGTTCTTC

J: TRBJ1-1
size: many
length: 14
V: TRBV5-1
D: NA
CDR3: CASSLERVNTEAFF
DNA: TGCGCCAGCAGCTTGGAAAGGGTGAACACTGAAGCTTTCTTT

J: TRBJ1-2
size: few
length: 16
V: TRBV28
D: NA
CDR3: CASSLPGHQANYGYTF
DNA: TGTGCCAGCAGTTTACCGGGACACCAAGCTAACTATGGCTACACCTTC

J: TRBJ2-7
size: NA
length: 13
V: TRBV5-6
D: NA
CDR3: CASSLVFSYEQYF
DNA: TGTGCCAGCAGCTTGGTATTCTCCTACGAGCAGTACTTC

J: TRBJ2-6
size: few
length: 13
V: TRBV24-1
D: NA
CDR3: CATSESGANVLTF
DNA: TGTGCCACCAGTGAATCTGGGGCCAACGTCCTGACTTTC

J: TRBJ2-7
size: many
length: 13
V: TRBV4-2
D: TRBD1
CDR3: CASSRDRAGGQYF
DNA: TGTGCCAGCAGCCGAGACCGCGCAGGGGGGCAGTACTTC

J: TRBJ2-1
size: NA
length: 14
V: TRBV7-6
D: NA
CDR3: CASSLRGNYNEQFF
DNA: TGTGCCAGCAGCTTACGCGGGAACTACAATGAGCAGTTCTTC

J: TRBJ2-7
size: few
length: 13
V: TRBV30
D: NA
CDR3: CAWSVGRGYEQYF
DNA: TGTGCCTGGAGTGTAGGCAGGGGTTACGAGCAGTACTTC

J: TRBJ2-4
size: NA
length: 18
V: TRBV27
D: NA
CDR3: CASRPLGVADLAKNIQYF
DNA: TGTGCCAGCAGACCCCTAGGGGTGGCGGACCTAGCCAAAAACATTCAGTACTTC

J: TRBJ2-7
size: NA
length: 15
V: TRBV7-2
D: TRBD1
CDR3: CASSKGQGAPNEQYF
DNA: TGTGCCAGCAGCAAGGGACAGGGGGCGCCCAACGAGCAGTACTTC

J: TRBJ2-7
size: many
length: 15
V: TRBV7-2
D: NA
CDR3: CASSLERGLRNEQYF
DNA: TGTGCCAGCAGCTTAGAACGGGGGTTAAGAAACGAGCAGTACTTC

J: TRBJ1-1
size: many
length: 14
V: TRBV10-3
D: TRBD1
CDR3: CAISGQTGHTEAFF
DNA: TGTGCCATCAGTGGGCAGACAGGGCACACTGAAGCTTTCTTT

J: TRBJ2-7
size: few
length: 13
V: TRBV7-2
D: TRBD2
CDR3: CASSYLAGYEQYF
DNA: TGTGCCAGCAGCTATCTAGCGGGATACGAGCAGTACTTC

J: TRBJ1-3
size: many
length: 15
V: TRBV2
D: NA
CDR3: CASSEVRGSGNTIYF
DNA: TGTGCCAGCAGTGAAGTTAGGGGCTCTGGAAACACCATATATTTT

J: TRBJ1-1
size: few
length: 13
V: TRBV2
D: TRBD1
CDR3: CASRYRGNTEAFF
DNA: TGTGCCAGCAGGTACAGGGGGAACACTGAAGCTTTCTTT

J: TRBJ2-7
size: many
length: 20
V: TRBV3-1
D: TRBD2
CDR3: CASSQEGGLAGRSASYEQYF
DNA: TGTGCCAGCAGCCAAGAAGGGGGACTAGCGGGACGAAGCGCATCCTACGAGCAGTACTTC

J: TRBJ2-7
size: NA
length: 14
V: TRBV10-3
D: NA
CDR3: CAISEGVPVYEQYF
DNA: TGTGCCATCAGTGAAGGGGTCCCCGTCTACGAGCAGTACTTC

J: TRBJ1-2
size: NA
length: 15
V: TRBV7-2
D: NA
CDR3: CASSGGGTGNKGYTF
DNA: TGTGCCAGCAGCGGAGGAGGAACAGGGAATAAAGGCTACACCTTC

J: TRBJ1-5
size: many
length: 16
V: TRBV18
D: NA
CDR3: CASSPGSGAQYQPQHF
DNA: TGTGCCAGCTCACCCGGATCAGGGGCTCAGTATCAGCCCCAGCATTTT

J: TRBJ2-1
size: many
length: 15
V: TRBV5-1
D: TRBD2
CDR3: CASSRGGPSYNEQFF
DNA: TGCGCCAGCAGCCGCGGGGGTCCCTCCTACAATGAGCAGTTCTTC

J: TRBJ1-6
size: many
length: 13
V: TRBV7-4
D: NA
CDR3: CASSLATPPPLHF
DNA: TGTGCCAGCAGCTTAGCTACACCACCACCCCTCCACTTT

J: TRBJ2-1
size: many
length: 16
V: TRBV29-1
D: NA
CDR3: CSVDTIRQDSLNEQFF
DNA: TGCAGCGTTGACACGATTCGACAGGACTCTTTGAATGAGCAGTTCTTC

J: TRBJ2-3
size: many
length: 17
V: TRBV7-2
D: TRBD1
CDR3: CASSPRQGAWSTDTQYF
DNA: TGTGCCAGCAGCCCCCGGCAGGGGGCGTGGAGCACAGATACGCAGTATTTT

J: TRBJ2-1
size: many
length: 14
V: TRBV20-1
D: NA
CDR3: CSARIAGPYNEQFF
DNA: TGCAGTGCTAGAATCGCGGGCCCGTACAATGAGCAGTTCTTC

J: TRBJ2-3
size: few
length: 14
V: TRBV5-4
D: NA
CDR3: CASSGSGGTDTQYF
DNA: TGTGCCAGCAGCGGAAGCGGCGGCACAGATACGCAGTATTTT

J: TRBJ2-1
size: many
length: 14
V: TRBV6-1
D: NA
CDR3: CASSPGGDYNEQFF
DNA: TGTGCCAGCAGTCCAGGGGGGGATTACAATGAGCAGTTCTTC

J: TRBJ2-1
size: few
length: 13
V: TRBV2
D: NA
CDR3: CASSEGLVNEQFF
DNA: TGTGCCAGCAGTGAAGGTTTGGTAAATGAGCAGTTCTTC

J: TRBJ2-3
size: many
length: 15
V: TRBV7-2
D: NA
CDR3: CASGKSSTSTDTQYF
DNA: TGTGCCAGCGGGAAATCCTCCACTAGCACAGATACGCAGTATTTT

J: TRBJ1-6
size: many
length: 17
V: TRBV5-1
D: NA
CDR3: CASSLTTRTATESPLHF
DNA: TGCGCCAGCAGCTTGACGACCCGGACGGCCACCGAGTCACCCCTCCACTTT

J: TRBJ2-7
size: NA
length: 14
V: TRBV6-5
D: TRBD1
CDR3: CASSSPGQGYEQYF
DNA: TGTGCCAGCAGTTCCCCGGGACAGGGATACGAGCAGTACTTC

J: TRBJ2-1
size: many
length: 15
V: TRBV20-1
D: TRBD2
CDR3: CSASSGSSGYNEQFF
DNA: TGCAGTGCTAGTAGCGGTTCTAGCGGGTACAATGAGCAGTTCTTC

J: TRBJ1-3
size: NA
length: 16
V: TRBV11-2
D: NA
CDR3: CASSFLTLSDGNTIYF
DNA: TGTGCCAGCAGCTTTTTAACTCTTTCGGACGGAAACACCATATATTTT